The clone carrying this T cell receptor beta chain was counted once. Its cognate antigen is unknown. Germline CDR1 and CDR2: SGHRS and YFSETQ. Trimming took 0 bases from V and 4 from J; bases not matched to a gene: 8. CDR3 size: 16 residues. Clones were read by immunoSEQ multiplex PCR, and TCRdb kept only the in-frame ones, dropping some. This table holds 40,000 to 45,000 clones, less than 85% found once. These data belong to a study of memory CD4+ T cells and cytomegalovirus serostatus. Study details: Of the healthy Belgian adults, several were CMV seropositive and 20 to 30 seronegative.

The study, taken as a whole, reports: CMV serostatus prediction reached median AUC approximately 0.95, or 0.91 with US-trained model. Suggested: most of the CMV-linked TCR signature lies in CD4+ memory cells.

Single viable CD3+CD4+CD8-CD45RO+ cells were sorted as the memory CD4+ T cells. Total CD4+ T cells were enriched by CD4 positive selection. The sequencing sample was made of memory CD4+ T cells from blood. This TCR was sampled from an adult in good health and CMV-seronegative. The chain couples TRBV5-1 to TRBJ2-3; 7 nucleotides line up with TRBD1. The CDR3 is CASSLGTDRSPDTQYF. CDR3 nucleotides: TGCGCCAGCAGCTTGGGGACGGACAGGTCACCAGATACGCAGTATTTT.